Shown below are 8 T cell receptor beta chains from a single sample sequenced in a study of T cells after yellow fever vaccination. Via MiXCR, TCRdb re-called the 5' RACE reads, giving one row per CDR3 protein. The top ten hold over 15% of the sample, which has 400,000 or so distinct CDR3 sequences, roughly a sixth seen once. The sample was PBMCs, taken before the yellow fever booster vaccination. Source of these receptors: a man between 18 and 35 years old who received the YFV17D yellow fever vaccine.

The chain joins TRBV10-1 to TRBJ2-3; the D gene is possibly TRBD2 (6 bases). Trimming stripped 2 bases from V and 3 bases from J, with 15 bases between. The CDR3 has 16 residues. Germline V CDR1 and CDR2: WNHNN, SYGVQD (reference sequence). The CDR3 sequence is CASSEDREMGTDTQYF. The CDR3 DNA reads TGCGCCAGCAGTGAGGACCGGGAGATGGGGACAGATACGCAGTATTTT.

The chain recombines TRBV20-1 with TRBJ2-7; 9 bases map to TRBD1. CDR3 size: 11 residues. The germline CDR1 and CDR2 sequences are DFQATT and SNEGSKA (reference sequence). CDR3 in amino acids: CRDRGSYEQYF. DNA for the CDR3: TGCAGGGACAGGGGCTCCTACGAGCAGTACTTC.

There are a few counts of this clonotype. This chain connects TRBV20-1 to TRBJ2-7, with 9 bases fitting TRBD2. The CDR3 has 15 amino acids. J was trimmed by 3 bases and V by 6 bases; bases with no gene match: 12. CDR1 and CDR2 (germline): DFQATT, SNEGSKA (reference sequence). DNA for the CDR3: TGCAGTGCCCTGATGCGGGGGGGCCGAATCTACGAGCAGTACTTC. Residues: CSALMRGGRIYEQYF.

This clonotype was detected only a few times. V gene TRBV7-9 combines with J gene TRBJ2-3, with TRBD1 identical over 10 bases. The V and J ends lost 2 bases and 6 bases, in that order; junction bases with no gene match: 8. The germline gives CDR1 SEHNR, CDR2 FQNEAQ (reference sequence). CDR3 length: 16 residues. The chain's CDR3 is CASSLPRDRGSDTQYF. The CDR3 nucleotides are TGTGCCAGCAGCTTACCCCGGGACAGGGGCTCCGATACGCAGTATTTT.

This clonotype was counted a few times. DNA for the CDR3: TGCGCCGGAAGGCAGGGGAGAAACACTGAAGCTTTCTTT. This sequence encodes CAGRQGRNTEAFF. The V and J genes are TRBV23-1 and TRBJ1-1; maybe TRBD1 (6 bases). TRBV23-1 is an ORF, and what it does is uncertain. V gave up 11 bases and J gave up 2 bases, with 15 bases separating them. CDR3 size: 13 residues.

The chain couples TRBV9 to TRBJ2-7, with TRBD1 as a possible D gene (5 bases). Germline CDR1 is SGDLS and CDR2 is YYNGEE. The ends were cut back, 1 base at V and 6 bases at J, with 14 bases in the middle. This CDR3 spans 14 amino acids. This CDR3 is CASSVSPRATEQYF. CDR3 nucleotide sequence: TGTGCCAGCAGCGTATCCCCCAGGGCCACCGAGCAGTACTTC.

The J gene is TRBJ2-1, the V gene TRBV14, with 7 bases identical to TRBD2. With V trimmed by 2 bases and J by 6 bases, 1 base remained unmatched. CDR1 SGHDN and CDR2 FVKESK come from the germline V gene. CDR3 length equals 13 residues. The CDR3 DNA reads TGTGCCAGCAGCCAATGGGGGGGCAATGAGCAGTTCTTC. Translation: CASSQWGGNEQFF.

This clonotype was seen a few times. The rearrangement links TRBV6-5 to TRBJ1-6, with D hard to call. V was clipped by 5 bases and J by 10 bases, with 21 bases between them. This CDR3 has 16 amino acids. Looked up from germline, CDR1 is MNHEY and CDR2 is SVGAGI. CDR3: CASSPLVGRGQSPLHF. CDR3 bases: TGTGCCAGCAGTCCGCTCGTGGGCAGAGGCCAGTCACCCCTCCACTTT.